The sequence of this TCR beta chain was determined in a study of OX40 agonist ivuxolimab in advanced cancers. This clone is termed medium-sized. Its antigen is still unknown. Autoimmune disease history or systemic immunosuppression disqualified patients. Clones were read by immunoSEQ multiplex PCR, and TCRdb kept only the in-frame ones, dropping some. The data show approximately 44,000 clones, around 80% seen once. Study-wide results and caveats: Clonal expansion in partial responders at 0.1-3.0 mg/kg ranked among the lowest.

Trimming shortened V by 6 bases and J by 2 bases, and 13 bases separated the two germline ends. Germline CDR1 is MNHNS and CDR2 is SASEGT. This CDR3 has 14 amino acids. Sequencing was performed on CD4+ or CD8+ T cells sorted from blood, taken in a trial of the OX40 agonist ivuxolimab. The clonotype was recovered from an adult with an advanced solid tumor such as melanoma, head and neck, liver or kidney cancer. This rearrangement joins TRBV6-1 to TRBJ1-1; TRBD1 is a possible D gene (5 bases). CDR3: CASRIQELNTEAFF. DNA of the CDR3: TGTGCCAGCAGAATACAGGAACTTAACACTGAAGCTTTCTTT.